The clone carrying this T cell receptor beta chain has a count of ten or more. As yet, its antigen is unknown. Germline lookup yields CDR1 SNHLY and CDR2 FYNNEI. The CDR3 sequence is 15 residues long. The V end lost 0 bases, the J end lost 8 bases, and 16 bases lay between the germline ends. The data were taken from a study of beta chain features in type 1 diabetes. Expressed TCRB transcripts got sequenced, as all isolated RNA was reverse transcribed. Clones were read by immunoSEQ multiplex PCR, and TCRdb kept only the in-frame ones, dropping some. In the table there are 150,000 to 200,000 clones, approximately 8% of which are singletons. Overall study findings and caveats: Significant though moderate, a shortening of TCRB CDR3s appeared in all four CD4+ subsets of Type 1 diabetes patients.

The sample comprised central memory CD4+ T cells from blood. The chain joins TRBV2 to TRBJ1-2; perhaps TRBD1 as D (5 bases). The origin of this receptor is a man aged 18 to 29 with type 1 diabetes. CDR3 sequence reads: CASSEAGVVMGGYTF. DNA of the CDR3: TGTGCCAGCAGTGAAGCAGGGGTCGTGATGGGCGGCTACACCTTC.